This T cell receptor beta chain was documented in a study of T cells in Graves' hyperthyroidism and ophthalmopathy. The CDR3 regions of TCR beta were amplified from RNA transcripts. HTBI primers drove first-round RT-PCR of the TCR CDR3. From the multiplex PCR reads, TCRdb called clonotypes with MiXCR, one entry per CDR3 protein. The top ten clones hold just under 45% of a sample with a few hundred thousand distinct CDR3 sequences, 18% of them seen once. V was pared by 1 base and J by 3 bases, with 9 bases of the junction left unmatched. Germline assignment: CDR1 LNHDA and CDR2 SQIVND (reference sequence). The CDR3 sequence is 17 residues long. This clonotype was counted a few times.

The gene calls are TRBV19 and TRBJ2-1; 7 nucleotides agree with TRBD2. The source is a man between 40 and 49 years old with Graves' hyperthyroidism. Material: blood. In DNA, the CDR3 is TGTGCCAGTAGTATAGGCGCGGGGGACCCCTTCTACAATGAGCAGTTCTTC. Translated: CASSIGAGDPFYNEQFF.